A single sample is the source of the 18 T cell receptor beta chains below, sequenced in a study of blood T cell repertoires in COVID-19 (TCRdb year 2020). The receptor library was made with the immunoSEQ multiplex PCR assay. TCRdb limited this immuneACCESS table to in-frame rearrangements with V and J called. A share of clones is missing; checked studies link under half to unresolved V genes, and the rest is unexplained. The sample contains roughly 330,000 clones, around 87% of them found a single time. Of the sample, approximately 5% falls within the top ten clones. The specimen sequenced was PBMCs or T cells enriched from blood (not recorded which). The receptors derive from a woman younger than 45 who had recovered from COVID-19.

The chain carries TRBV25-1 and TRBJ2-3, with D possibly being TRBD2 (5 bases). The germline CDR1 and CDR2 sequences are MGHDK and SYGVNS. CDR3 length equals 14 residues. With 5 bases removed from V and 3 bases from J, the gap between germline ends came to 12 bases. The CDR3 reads CASSRGRITDTQYF. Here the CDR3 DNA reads TGTGCCAGCAGTCGGGGAAGGATTACAGATACGCAGTATTTT. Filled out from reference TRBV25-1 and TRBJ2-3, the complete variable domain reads EADIYQTPRYLVIGTGKKITLECSQTMGHDKMYWYQQDPGMELHLIHYSYGVNSTEKGDLSSESTVSRIRTEHFPLTLESARPSHTSQYLCASSRGRITDTQYFGPGTRLTVL.

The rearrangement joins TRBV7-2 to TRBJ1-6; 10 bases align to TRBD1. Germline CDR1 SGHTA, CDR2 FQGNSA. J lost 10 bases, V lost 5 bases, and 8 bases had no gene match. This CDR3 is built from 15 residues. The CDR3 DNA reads TGTGCCAGCAGCGCGGGACAGGGGTTTTACTCACCCCTCCACTTT. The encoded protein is CASSAGQGFYSPLHF.

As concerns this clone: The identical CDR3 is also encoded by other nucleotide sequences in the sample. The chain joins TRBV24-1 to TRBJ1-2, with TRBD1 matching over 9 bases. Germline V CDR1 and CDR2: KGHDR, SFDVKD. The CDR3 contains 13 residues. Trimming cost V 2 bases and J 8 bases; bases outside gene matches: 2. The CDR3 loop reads CATSDWTGDGYTF. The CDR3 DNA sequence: TGTGCCACCAGTGATTGGACAGGGGACGGCTACACCTTC.

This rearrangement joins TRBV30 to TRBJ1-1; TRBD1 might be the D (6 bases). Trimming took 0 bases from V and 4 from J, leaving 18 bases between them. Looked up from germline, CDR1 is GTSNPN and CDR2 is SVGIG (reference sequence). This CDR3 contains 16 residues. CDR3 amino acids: CAWSVLTGEGGTEAFF. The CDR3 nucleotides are TGTGCCTGGAGTGTATTAACTGGGGAAGGGGGCACTGAAGCTTTCTTT. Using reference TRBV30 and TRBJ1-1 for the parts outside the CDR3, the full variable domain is SQTIHQWPATLVQPVGSPLSLECTVEGTSNPNLYWYRQAAGRGLQLLFYSVGIGQISSEVPQNLSASRPQDRQFILSSKKLLLSDSGFYLCAWSVLTGEGGTEAFFGQGTRLTVV.

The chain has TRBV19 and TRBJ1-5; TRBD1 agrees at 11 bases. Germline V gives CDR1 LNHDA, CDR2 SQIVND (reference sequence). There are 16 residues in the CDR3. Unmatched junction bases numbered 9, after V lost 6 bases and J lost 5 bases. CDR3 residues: CASSGQGAQRYQPQHF. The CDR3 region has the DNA TGTGCCAGTAGCGGACAGGGGGCGCAGCGGTATCAGCCCCAGCATTTT.

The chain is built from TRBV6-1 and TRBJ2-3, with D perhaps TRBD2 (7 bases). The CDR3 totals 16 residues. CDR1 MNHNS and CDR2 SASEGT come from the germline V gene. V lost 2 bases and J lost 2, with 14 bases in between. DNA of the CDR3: TGTGCCAGCAGTGAACGTCGGGGGGCGGACACAGATACGCAGTATTTT. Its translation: CASSERRGADTDTQYF.

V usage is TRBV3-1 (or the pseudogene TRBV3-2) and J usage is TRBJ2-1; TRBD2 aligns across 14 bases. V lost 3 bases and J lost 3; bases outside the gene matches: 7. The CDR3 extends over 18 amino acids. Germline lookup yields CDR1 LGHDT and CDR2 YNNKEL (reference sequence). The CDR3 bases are TGTGCCAGCAGCCAGGTAGGACTAGCGGGGGGTGGCTACAATGAGCAGTTCTTC. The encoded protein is CASSQVGLAGGGYNEQFF.

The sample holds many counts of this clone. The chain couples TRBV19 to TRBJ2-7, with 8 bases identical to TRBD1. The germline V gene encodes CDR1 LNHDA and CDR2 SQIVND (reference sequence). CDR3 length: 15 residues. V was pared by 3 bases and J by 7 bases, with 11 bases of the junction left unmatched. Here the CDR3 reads CASSISGQGLREQYF. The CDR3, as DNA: TGTGCCAGTAGTATCTCTGGACAGGGACTTCGGGAGCAGTACTTC.

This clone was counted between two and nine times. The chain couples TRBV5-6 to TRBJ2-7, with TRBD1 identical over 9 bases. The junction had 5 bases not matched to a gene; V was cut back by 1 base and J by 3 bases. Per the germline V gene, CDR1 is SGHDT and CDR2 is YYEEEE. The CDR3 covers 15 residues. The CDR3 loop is CASSLYGQGNYEQYF. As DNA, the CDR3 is TGTGCCAGCAGCTTGTATGGACAGGGGAACTACGAGCAGTACTTC.

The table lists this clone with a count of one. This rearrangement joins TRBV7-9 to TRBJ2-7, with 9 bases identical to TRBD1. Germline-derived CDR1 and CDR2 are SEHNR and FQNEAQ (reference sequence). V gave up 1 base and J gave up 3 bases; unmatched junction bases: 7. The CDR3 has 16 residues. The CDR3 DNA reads TGTGCCAGCAGCTTAGGTCCGGGACAGGGCTACTACGAGCAGTACTTC. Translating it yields CASSLGPGQGYYEQYF.

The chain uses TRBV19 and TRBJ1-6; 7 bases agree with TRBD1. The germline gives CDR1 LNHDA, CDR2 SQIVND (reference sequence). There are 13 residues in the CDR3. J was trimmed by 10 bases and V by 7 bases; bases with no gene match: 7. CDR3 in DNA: TGTGCCAGTAACAACAGGGGAGGCTCACCCCTCCACTTT. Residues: CASNNRGGSPLHF.

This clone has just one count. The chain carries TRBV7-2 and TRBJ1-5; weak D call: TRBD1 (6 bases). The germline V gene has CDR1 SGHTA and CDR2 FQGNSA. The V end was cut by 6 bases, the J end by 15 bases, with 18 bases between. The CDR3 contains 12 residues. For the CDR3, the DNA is TGTGCCAGCAGTGTAAAGCCCGGGACAAGGCATTTT. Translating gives CASSVKPGTRHF.

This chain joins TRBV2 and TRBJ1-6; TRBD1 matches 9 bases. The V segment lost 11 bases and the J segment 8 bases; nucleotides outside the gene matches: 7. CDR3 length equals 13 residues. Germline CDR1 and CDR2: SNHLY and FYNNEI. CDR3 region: CAGRQGEDSPLHF. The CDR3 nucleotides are TGTGCCGGGAGACAGGGGGAAGATTCACCCCTCCACTTT.

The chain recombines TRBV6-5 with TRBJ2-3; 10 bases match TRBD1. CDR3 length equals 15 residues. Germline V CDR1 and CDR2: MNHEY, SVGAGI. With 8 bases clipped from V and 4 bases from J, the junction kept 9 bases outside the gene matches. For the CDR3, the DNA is TGTGCCAGCCGACCTGGGACAGGGGAAGCAGATACGCAGTATTTT. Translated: CASRPGTGEADTQYF.

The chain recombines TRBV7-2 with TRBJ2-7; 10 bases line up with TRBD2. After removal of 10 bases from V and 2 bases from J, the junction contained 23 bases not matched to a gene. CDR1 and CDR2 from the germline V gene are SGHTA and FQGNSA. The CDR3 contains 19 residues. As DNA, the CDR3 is TGTGCCACCACCTACAGGTCCGAAACTAGCGGGGCGGTACCCTACGAGCAGTACTTC. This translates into CATTYRSETSGAVPYEQYF. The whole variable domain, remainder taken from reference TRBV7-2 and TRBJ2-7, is GAGVSQSPSNKVTEKGKDVELRCDPISGHTALYWYRQSLGQGLEFLIYFQGNSAPDKSGLPSDRFSAERTGGSVSTLTIQRTQQEDSAVYLCATTYRSETSGAVPYEQYFGPGTRLTVT.

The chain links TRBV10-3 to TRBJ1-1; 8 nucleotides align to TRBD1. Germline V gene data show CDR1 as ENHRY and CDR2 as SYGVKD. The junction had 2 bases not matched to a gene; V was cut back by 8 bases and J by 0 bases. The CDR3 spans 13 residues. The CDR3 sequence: CAISDRVNTEAFF. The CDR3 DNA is TGTGCCATCTCGGACAGGGTGAACACTGAAGCTTTCTTT.

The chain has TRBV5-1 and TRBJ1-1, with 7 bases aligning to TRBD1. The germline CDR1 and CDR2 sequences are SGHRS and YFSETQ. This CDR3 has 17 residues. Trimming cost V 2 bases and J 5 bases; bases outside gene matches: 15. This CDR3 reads CASSLTYYEGAVTEAFF. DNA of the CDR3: TGCGCCAGCAGCTTAACATATTATGAGGGGGCGGTGACTGAAGCTTTCTTT.

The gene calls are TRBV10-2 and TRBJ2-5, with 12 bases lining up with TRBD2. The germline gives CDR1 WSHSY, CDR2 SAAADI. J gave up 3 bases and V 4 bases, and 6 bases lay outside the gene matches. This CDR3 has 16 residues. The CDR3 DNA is TGCGCCAGCAGTGGCACTAGCGGGGGGAACAAAGAGACCCAGTACTTC. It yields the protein CASSGTSGGNKETQYF.